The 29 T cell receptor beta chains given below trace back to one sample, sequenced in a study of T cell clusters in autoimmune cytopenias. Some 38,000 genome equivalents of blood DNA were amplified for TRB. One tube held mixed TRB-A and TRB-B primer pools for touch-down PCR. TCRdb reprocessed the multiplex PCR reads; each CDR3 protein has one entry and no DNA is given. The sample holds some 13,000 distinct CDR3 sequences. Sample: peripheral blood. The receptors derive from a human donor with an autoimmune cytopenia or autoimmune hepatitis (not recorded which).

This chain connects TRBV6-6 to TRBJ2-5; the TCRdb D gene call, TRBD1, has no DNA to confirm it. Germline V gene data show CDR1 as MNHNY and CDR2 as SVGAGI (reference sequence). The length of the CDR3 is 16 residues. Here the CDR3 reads CASSYSRQGLSETQYF.

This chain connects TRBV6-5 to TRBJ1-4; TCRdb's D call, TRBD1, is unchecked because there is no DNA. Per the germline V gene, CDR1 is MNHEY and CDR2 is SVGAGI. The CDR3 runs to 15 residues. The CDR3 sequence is CASSYSRQGKEKLFF.

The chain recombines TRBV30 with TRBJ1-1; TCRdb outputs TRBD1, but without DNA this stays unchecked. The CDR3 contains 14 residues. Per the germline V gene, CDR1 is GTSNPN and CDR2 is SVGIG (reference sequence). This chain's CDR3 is CAWSARDRLTEAFF.

The CDR3 spells CASSPAGLAEDTQYF. V and J are TRBV6-2 or TRBV6-3 and TRBJ2-3; checking the TCRdb D call of TRBD2 is not possible without DNA. The germline CDR1 and CDR2 sequences are MNHEY and SVGEGT. CDR3 length equals 15 residues.

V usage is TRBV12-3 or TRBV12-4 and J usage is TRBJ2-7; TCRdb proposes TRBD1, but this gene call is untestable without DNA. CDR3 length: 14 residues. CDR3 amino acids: CASSVGTRAHEQYF.

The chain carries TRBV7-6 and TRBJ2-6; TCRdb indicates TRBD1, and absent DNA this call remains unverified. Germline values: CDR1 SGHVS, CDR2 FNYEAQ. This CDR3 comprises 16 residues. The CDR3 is CASSLRAVSGANVLTF.

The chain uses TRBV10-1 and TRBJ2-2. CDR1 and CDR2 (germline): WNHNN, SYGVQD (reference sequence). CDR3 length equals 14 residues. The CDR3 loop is CASSESMVTGELFF.

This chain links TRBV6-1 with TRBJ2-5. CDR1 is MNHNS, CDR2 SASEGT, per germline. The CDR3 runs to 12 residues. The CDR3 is CASSESWETQYF.

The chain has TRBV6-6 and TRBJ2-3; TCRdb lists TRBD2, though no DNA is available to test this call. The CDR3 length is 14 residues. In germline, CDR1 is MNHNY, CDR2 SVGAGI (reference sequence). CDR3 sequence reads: CASRALGGTDTQYF.

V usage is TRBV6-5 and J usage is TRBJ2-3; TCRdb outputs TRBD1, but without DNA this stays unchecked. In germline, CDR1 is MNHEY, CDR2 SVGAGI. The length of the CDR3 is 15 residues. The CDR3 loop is CASSNRGDGTDTQYF.

The CDR3 region is CASSHPKAAVNTVELFF. This chain connects TRBV4-3 to TRBJ2-2. The CDR3 consists of 17 residues. The germline V gene has CDR1 LGHNA and CDR2 YSLEER.

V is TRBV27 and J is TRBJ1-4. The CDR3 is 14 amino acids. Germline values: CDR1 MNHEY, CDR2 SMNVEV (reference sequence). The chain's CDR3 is CASSLSGVNEKLFF.

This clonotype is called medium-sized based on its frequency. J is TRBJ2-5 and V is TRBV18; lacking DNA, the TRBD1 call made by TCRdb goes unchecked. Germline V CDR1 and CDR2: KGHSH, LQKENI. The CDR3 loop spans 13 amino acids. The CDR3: CASGKGVQETQYF.

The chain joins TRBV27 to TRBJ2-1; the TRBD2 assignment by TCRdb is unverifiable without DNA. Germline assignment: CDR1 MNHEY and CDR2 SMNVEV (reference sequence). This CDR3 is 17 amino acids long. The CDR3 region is CASSPLVASGLGNEQFF.

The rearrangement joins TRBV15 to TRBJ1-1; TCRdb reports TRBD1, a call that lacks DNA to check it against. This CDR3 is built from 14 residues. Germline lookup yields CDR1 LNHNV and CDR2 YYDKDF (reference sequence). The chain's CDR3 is CATSRDRGGSEAFF.

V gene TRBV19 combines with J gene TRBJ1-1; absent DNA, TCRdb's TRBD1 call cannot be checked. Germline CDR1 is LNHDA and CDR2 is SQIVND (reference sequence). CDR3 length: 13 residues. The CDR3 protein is CATIPLLGGEAFF.

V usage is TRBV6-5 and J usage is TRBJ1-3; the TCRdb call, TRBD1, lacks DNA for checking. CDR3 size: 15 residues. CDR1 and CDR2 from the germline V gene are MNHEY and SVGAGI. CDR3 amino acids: CASSEIRGGHDTIYF.

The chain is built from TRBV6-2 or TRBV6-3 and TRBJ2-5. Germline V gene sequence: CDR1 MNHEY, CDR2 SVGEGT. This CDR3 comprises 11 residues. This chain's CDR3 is CASSYKETQYF.

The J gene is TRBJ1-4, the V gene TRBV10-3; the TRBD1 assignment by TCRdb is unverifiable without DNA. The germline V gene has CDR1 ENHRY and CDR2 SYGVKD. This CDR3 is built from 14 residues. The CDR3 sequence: CAISESQGGEKLFF.

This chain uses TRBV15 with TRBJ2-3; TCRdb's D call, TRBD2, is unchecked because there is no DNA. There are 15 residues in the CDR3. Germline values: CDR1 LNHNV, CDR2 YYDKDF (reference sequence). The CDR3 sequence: CATSMYGGGPDTQYF.

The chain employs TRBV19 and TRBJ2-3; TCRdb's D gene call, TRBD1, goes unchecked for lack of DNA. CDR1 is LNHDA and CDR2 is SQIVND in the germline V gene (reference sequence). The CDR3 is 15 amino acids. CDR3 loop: CASSLVHTGGGTQYF.

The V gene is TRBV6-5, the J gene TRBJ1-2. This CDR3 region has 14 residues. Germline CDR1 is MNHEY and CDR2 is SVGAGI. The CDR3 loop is CASSTMIANYGYTF.

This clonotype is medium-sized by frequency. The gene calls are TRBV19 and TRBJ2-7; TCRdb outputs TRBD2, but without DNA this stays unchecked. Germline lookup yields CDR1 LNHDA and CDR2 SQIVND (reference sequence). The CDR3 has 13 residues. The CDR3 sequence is CASSLSRRGEQYF.

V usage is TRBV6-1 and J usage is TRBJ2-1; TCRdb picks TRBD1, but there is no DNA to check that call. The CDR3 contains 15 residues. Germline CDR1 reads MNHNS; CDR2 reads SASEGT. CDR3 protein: CASSADRGAYNEQFF.

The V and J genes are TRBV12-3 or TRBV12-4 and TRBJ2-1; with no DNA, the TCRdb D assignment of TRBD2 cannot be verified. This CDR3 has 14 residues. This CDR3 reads CASIGLGLDNEQFF.

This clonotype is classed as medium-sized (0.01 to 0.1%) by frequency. CDR3: CASSLEPGQTRTGELFF. The chain employs TRBV5-4 and TRBJ2-2; the TRBD1 assignment by TCRdb is unverifiable without DNA. From germline, CDR1 is SGHNT and CDR2 YYREEE (reference sequence). This CDR3 is built from 17 residues.

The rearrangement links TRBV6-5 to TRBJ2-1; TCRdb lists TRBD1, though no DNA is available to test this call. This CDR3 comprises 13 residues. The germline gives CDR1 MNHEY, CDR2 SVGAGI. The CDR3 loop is CASTRGRDNEQFF.

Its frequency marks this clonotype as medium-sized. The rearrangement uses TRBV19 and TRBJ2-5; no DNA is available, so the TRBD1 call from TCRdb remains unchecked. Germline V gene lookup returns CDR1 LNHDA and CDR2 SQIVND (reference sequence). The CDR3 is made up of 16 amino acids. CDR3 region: CASSMPRPDGKETQYF. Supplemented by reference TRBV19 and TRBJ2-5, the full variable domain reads DGGITQSPKYLFRKEGQNVTLSCEQNLNHDAMYWYRQDPGQGLRLIYYSQIVNDFQKGDIAEGYSVSREKKESFPLTVTSAQKNPTAFYLCASSMPRPDGKETQYFGPGTRLLVL.

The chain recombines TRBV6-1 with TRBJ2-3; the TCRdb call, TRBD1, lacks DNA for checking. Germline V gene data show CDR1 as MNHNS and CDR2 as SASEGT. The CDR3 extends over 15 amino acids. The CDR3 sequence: CASSEWGTRTDTQYF.